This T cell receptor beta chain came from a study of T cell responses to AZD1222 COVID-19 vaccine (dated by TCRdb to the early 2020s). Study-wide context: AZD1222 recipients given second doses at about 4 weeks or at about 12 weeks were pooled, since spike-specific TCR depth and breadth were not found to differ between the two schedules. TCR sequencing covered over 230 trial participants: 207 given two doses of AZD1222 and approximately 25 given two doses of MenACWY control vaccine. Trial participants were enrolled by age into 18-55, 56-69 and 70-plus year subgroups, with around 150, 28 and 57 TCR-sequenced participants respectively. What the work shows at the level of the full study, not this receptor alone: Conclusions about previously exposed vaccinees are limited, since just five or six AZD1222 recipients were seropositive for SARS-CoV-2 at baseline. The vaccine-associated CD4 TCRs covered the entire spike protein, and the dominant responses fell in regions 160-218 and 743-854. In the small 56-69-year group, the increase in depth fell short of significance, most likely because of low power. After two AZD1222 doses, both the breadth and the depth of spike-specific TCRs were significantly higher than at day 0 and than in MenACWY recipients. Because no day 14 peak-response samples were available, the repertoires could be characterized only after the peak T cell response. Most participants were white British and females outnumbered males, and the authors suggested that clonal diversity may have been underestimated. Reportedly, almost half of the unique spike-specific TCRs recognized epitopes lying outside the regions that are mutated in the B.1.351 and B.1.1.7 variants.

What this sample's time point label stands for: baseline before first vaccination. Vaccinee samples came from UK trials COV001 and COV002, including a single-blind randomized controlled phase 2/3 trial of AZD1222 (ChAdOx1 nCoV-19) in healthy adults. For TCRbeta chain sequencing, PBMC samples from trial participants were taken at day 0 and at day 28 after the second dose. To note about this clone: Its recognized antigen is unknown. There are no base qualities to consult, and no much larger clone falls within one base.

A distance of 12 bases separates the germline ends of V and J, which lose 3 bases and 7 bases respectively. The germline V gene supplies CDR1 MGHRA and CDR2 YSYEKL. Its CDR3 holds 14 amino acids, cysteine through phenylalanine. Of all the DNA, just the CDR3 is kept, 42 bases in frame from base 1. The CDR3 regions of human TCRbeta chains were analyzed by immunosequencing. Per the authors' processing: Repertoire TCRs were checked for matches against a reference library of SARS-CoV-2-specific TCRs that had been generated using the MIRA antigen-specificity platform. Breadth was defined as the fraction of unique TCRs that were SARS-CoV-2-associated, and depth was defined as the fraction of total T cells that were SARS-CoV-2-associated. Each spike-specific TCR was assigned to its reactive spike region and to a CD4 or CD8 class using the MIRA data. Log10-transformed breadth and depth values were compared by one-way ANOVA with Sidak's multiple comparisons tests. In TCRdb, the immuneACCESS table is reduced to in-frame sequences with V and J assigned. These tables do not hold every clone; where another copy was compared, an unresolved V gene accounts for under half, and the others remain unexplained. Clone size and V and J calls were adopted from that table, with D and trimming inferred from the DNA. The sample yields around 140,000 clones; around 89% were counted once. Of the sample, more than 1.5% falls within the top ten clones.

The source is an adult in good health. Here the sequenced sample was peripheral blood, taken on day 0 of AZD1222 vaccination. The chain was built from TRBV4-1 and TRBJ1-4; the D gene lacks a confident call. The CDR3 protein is CASSHGAGSEKLFF. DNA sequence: TGCGCCAGCAGCCATGGAGCCGGGAGTGAAAAACTGTTTTTT.